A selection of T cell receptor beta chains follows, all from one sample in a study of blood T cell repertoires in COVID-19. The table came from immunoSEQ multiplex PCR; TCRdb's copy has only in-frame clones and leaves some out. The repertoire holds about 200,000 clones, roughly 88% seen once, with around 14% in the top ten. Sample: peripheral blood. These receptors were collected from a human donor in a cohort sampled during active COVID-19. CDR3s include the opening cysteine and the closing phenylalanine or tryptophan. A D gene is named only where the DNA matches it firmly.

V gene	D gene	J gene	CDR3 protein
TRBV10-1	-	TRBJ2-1	CASSIGNEQFF
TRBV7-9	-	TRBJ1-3	CASSYIQGISGNTIYF
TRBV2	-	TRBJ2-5	CASCEKETQYF
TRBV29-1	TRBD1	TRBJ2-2	CSVGTGGHTGELFF
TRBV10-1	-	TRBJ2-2	CASSEASAGTGELFF
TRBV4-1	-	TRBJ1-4	CASSQGWAGEKLFF
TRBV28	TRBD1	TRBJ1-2	CASSKTGAGGYTF
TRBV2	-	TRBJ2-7	CASSGSPTGYSYEQYF
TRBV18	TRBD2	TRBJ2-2	CASSGTSGGDAGELFF
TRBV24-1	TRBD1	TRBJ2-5	CATSDVLRGRETQYF
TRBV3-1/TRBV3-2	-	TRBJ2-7	CASSPGASYEQYF
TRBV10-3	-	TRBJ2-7	CAISESQGGSSEQYF
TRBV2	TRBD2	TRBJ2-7	CASVSGTSGYEQYF
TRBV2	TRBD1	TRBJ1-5	CASKRQGIGNQPQHF
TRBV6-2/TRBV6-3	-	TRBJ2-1	CASSYMGDTSYNEQFF
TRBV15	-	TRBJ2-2	CATSREGGGPGELFF
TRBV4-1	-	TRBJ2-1	CASSQRDGAGDEQFF
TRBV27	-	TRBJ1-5	CASSGGFWGNQPQHF
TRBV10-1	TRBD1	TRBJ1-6	CASSKGQINSPLHF
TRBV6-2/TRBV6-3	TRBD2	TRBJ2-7	CASSVMTGGYEQYF
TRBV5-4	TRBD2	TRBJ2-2	CASSLRALAGDTGELFF
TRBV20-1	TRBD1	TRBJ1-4	CSASPGQGGLEKLFF
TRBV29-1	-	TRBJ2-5	CSVEEPRGAETQYF
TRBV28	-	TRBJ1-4	CASSLAGLNEKLFF
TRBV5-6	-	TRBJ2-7	CASSLNLEQYF
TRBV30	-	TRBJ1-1	CAWSVQGAEAFF
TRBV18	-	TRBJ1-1	CASSRNGGPNTEAFF
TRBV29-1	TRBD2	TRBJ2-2	CSVEGPSGFNTGELFF
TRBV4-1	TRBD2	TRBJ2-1	CASSQDPSSGRYNEQFF
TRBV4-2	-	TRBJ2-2	CASSQVSVNTGELFF
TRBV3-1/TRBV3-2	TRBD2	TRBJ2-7	CASSLVAGGFYEQYF
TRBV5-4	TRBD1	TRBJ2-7	CASSAGTGGYEQYF
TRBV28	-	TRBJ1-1	CASKTRVGRMNTEAFF
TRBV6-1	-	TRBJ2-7	CASSSQGFGEQYF
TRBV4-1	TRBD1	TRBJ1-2	CASSYEDRASYGYTF
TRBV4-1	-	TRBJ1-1	CASSLGPGPNTEAFF
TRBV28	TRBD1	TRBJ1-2	CASRPSGTGRYGYTF
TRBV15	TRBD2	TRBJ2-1	CATSRASGNEQFF
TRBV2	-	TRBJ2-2	CASMSRANTGELFF
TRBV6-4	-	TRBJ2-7	CASSEPRGTVYEQYF
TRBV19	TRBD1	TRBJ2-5	CASCETGARETQYF
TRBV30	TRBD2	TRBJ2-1	CAWNPGLADGNEQFF
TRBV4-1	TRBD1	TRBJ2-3	CASSQDLLDRPPDTQYF
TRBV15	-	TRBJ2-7	CATSSIVSSRPYEQYF
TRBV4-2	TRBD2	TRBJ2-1	CASSQVGQGLWGLAGSEQFF
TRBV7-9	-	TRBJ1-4	CASSSPGGGNEKLFF
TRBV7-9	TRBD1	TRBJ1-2	CASSLAFGTEGYTF
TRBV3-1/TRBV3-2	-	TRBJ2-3	CASSPLGVSDTQYF
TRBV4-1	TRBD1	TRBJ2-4	CASSQDQGRGFQYF
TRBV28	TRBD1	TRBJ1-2	CASRTTTGVSYGYTF
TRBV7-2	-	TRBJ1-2	CASSFGGFYGYTF
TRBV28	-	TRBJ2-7	CASSFGVNEQYF
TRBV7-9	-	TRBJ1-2	CASSLGPGGYTF
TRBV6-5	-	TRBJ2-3	CASSRAFTDTQYF
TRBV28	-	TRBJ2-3	CATREDTDTQYF
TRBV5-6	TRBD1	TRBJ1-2	CASSSGQGSYGYTF
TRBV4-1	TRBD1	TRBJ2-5	CASSLEGARRETQYF
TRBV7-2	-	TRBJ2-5	CASSLYSETQYF
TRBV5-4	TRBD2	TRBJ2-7	CASNRLAGDEQYF
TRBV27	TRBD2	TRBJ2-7	CASSLGLAGEQYF